These T cell receptor beta chains were read from a single sample in a study of type 1 regulatory T cells. These receptors have no identified antigens. TCRdb redid the calling of the reads with MiXCR, one entry per CDR3 protein. The top ten hold 8.3% of the sample, which has around 64,000 distinct CDR3 sequences, around 20% seen once. Sequenced sample: cultured type 1 regulatory T (Tr1) cells, either the whole culture or a sorted fraction (not recorded which). Source of these receptors: a human donor in good health. Both conserved end residues are part of each CDR3. A D gene is named only where the DNA matches it firmly. Part of the rows lack a size; the others show once, few, many or a class for expanded clones.

j_call: TRBJ2-1
clone_size: many
cdr3_length: 13
v_call: TRBV5-1
d_call: .
cdr3_aa: CASSLGVYNEQFF
cdr3_nt: TGCGCCAGCAGCTTGGGTGTGTACAATGAGCAGTTCTTC

j_call: TRBJ2-6
clone_size: .
cdr3_length: 13
v_call: TRBV20-1
d_call: .
cdr3_aa: CSAILAPANVLTF
cdr3_nt: TGCAGTGCTATCCTTGCTCCGGCCAACGTCCTGACTTTC

j_call: TRBJ2-7
clone_size: .
cdr3_length: 14
v_call: TRBV5-8
d_call: .
cdr3_aa: CASSLGRHSYEQYF
cdr3_nt: TGTGCCAGCAGCTTGGGCAGGCACTCCTACGAGCAGTACTTC

j_call: TRBJ2-1
clone_size: .
cdr3_length: 15
v_call: TRBV4-2
d_call: .
cdr3_aa: CASSQATTSYNEQFF
cdr3_nt: TGTGCCAGCAGTCAAGCGACCACCTCCTACAATGAGCAGTTCTTC

j_call: TRBJ2-1
clone_size: few
cdr3_length: 13
v_call: TRBV20-1
d_call: .
cdr3_aa: CSATQTAGSEQFF
cdr3_nt: TGCAGTGCTACGCAGACGGCGGGTAGTGAGCAGTTCTTC

j_call: TRBJ2-5
clone_size: few
cdr3_length: 15
v_call: TRBV5-1
d_call: .
cdr3_aa: CASSSTMRGGETQYF
cdr3_nt: TGCGCCAGCAGCTCCACCATGAGGGGGGGGGAGACCCAGTACTTC

j_call: TRBJ2-1
clone_size: few
cdr3_length: 16
v_call: TRBV28
d_call: TRBD2
cdr3_aa: CASRSRGGSFYNEQFF
cdr3_nt: TGTGCCAGCAGGTCTCGGGGGGGGAGTTTCTACAATGAGCAGTTCTTC

j_call: TRBJ1-6
clone_size: few
cdr3_length: 15
v_call: TRBV7-2
d_call: .
cdr3_aa: CASSRQRGANSPLHF
cdr3_nt: TGTGCCAGCAGCCGTCAAAGGGGGGCCAATTCACCCCTCCACTTT

j_call: TRBJ2-1
clone_size: .
cdr3_length: 14
v_call: TRBV18
d_call: TRBD1
cdr3_aa: CASSPGTEGNEQFF
cdr3_nt: TGTGCCAGCTCACCAGGGACAGAGGGAAATGAGCAGTTCTTC

j_call: TRBJ2-2
clone_size: many
cdr3_length: 15
v_call: TRBV29-1
d_call: .
cdr3_aa: CSAVGGPTNTGELFF
cdr3_nt: TGCAGCGCTGTGGGAGGTCCGACGAACACCGGGGAGCTGTTTTTT

j_call: TRBJ2-5
clone_size: few
cdr3_length: 14
v_call: TRBV21-1
d_call: .
cdr3_aa: CASSTRDRLETQYF
cdr3_nt: TGTGCCAGCAGCACTAGGGACAGGTTAGAGACCCAGTACTTC

j_call: TRBJ2-7
clone_size: .
cdr3_length: 16
v_call: TRBV9
d_call: TRBD2
cdr3_aa: CASSVGGDYYSYEQYF
cdr3_nt: TGTGCCAGCAGCGTAGGGGGGGACTATTATTCCTACGAGCAGTACTTC

j_call: TRBJ2-7
clone_size: .
cdr3_length: 14
v_call: TRBV20-1
d_call: TRBD2
cdr3_aa: CSARLGLATYEQYF
cdr3_nt: TGCAGTGCTAGATTGGGACTAGCGACTTACGAGCAGTACTTC

j_call: TRBJ1-5
clone_size: many
cdr3_length: 17
v_call: TRBV7-7
d_call: TRBD1
cdr3_aa: CASTPGQGVNSNQPQHF
cdr3_nt: TGTGCCTCCACCCCGGGACAGGGGGTTAATAGCAATCAGCCCCAGCATTTT

j_call: TRBJ2-7
clone_size: few
cdr3_length: 13
v_call: TRBV15
d_call: TRBD1
cdr3_aa: CATSQGTGREQYF
cdr3_nt: TGTGCCACCAGCCAGGGGACAGGGAGGGAGCAGTACTTC

j_call: TRBJ1-1
clone_size: .
cdr3_length: 13
v_call: TRBV27
d_call: .
cdr3_aa: CASGEGIRGEAFF
cdr3_nt: TGTGCCAGCGGCGAGGGAATAAGGGGTGAAGCTTTCTTT

j_call: TRBJ2-2
clone_size: .
cdr3_length: 15
v_call: TRBV5-1
d_call: .
cdr3_aa: CASSYDGSNTGELFF
cdr3_nt: TGCGCCAGCAGCTACGACGGATCGAACACCGGGGAGCTGTTTTTT

j_call: TRBJ1-2
clone_size: many
cdr3_length: 12
v_call: TRBV20-1
d_call: .
cdr3_aa: CSASQGAYGYTF
cdr3_nt: TGCAGTGCTTCGCAGGGAGCATATGGCTACACCTTC

j_call: TRBJ1-1
clone_size: few
cdr3_length: 13
v_call: TRBV30
d_call: .
cdr3_aa: CACLRGGTTEAFF
cdr3_nt: TGTGCCTGCCTCCGCGGGGGGACCACTGAAGCTTTCTTT

j_call: TRBJ2-5
clone_size: few
cdr3_length: 13
v_call: TRBV30
d_call: .
cdr3_aa: CAWSHGLQETQYF
cdr3_nt: TGTGCCTGGAGCCACGGGCTACAAGAGACCCAGTACTTC

j_call: TRBJ1-1
clone_size: .
cdr3_length: 12
v_call: TRBV28
d_call: .
cdr3_aa: CASSRWSTEAFF
cdr3_nt: TGTGCCAGCAGTAGATGGAGCACTGAAGCTTTCTTT

j_call: TRBJ1-3
clone_size: .
cdr3_length: 14
v_call: TRBV20-1
d_call: .
cdr3_aa: CSAIMSAAGNTIYF
cdr3_nt: TGCAGTGCTATTATGTCTGCGGCTGGAAACACCATATATTTT

j_call: TRBJ1-1
clone_size: few
cdr3_length: 12
v_call: TRBV29-1
d_call: .
cdr3_aa: CSATGFGTEAFF
cdr3_nt: TGCAGCGCGACGGGTTTTGGCACTGAAGCTTTCTTT

j_call: TRBJ2-1
clone_size: few
cdr3_length: 13
v_call: TRBV29-1
d_call: .
cdr3_aa: CSVDSEPLGEQFF
cdr3_nt: TGCAGCGTTGATTCAGAACCTTTAGGGGAGCAGTTCTTC

j_call: TRBJ2-7
clone_size: few
cdr3_length: 14
v_call: TRBV28
d_call: .
cdr3_aa: CASSRIAVGHEQYF
cdr3_nt: TGTGCCAGCAGCCGAATAGCGGTGGGCCACGAGCAGTACTTC

j_call: TRBJ2-6
clone_size: many
cdr3_length: 16
v_call: TRBV18
d_call: TRBD2
cdr3_aa: CASAVTGGAGANVLTF
cdr3_nt: TGTGCCAGCGCTGTCACGGGAGGGGCCGGGGCCAACGTCCTGACTTTC

j_call: TRBJ2-3
clone_size: .
cdr3_length: 12
v_call: TRBV6-1
d_call: .
cdr3_aa: CASSSVLDTQYF
cdr3_nt: TGTGCCAGCAGTTCCGTCTTGGATACGCAGTATTTT

j_call: TRBJ2-3
clone_size: .
cdr3_length: 14
v_call: TRBV29-1
d_call: TRBD2
cdr3_aa: CSVASGASTDTQYF
cdr3_nt: TGCAGCGTGGCTAGCGGGGCTAGCACAGATACGCAGTATTTT

j_call: TRBJ2-3
clone_size: .
cdr3_length: 15
v_call: TRBV2
d_call: .
cdr3_aa: CASSPLISSTDTQYF
cdr3_nt: TGTGCCAGCAGCCCCTTAATATCTAGCACAGATACGCAGTATTTT

j_call: TRBJ2-5
clone_size: many
cdr3_length: 14
v_call: TRBV5-1
d_call: .
cdr3_aa: CASSFTTRSETQYF
cdr3_nt: TGCGCCAGCAGCTTTACGACTAGATCAGAGACCCAGTACTTC

j_call: TRBJ2-1
clone_size: few
cdr3_length: 12
v_call: TRBV6-6
d_call: .
cdr3_aa: CASSPGYNEQFF
cdr3_nt: TGTGCCAGCAGCCCGGGCTACAATGAGCAGTTCTTC

j_call: TRBJ1-6
clone_size: .
cdr3_length: 12
v_call: TRBV24-1
d_call: .
cdr3_aa: CATGTLDSPLHF
cdr3_nt: TGTGCCACGGGGACTCTGGATTCACCCCTCCACTTT

j_call: TRBJ2-2
clone_size: few
cdr3_length: 15
v_call: TRBV20-1
d_call: .
cdr3_aa: CSASGVVPNTGELFF
cdr3_nt: TGCAGTGCTAGCGGGGTAGTGCCGAACACCGGGGAGCTGTTTTTT

j_call: TRBJ1-5
clone_size: .
cdr3_length: 14
v_call: TRBV6-1
d_call: TRBD1
cdr3_aa: CASNLRGSNQPQHF
cdr3_nt: TGTGCCAGCAACCTCAGGGGGAGCAATCAGCCCCAGCATTTT

j_call: TRBJ2-1
clone_size: many
cdr3_length: 13
v_call: TRBV3-1
d_call: .
cdr3_aa: CASSPRQGGVRIF
cdr3_nt: TGTGCCAGCAGCCCTAGGCAAGGCGGGGTTCGGATCTTC

j_call: TRBJ2-5
clone_size: .
cdr3_length: 14
v_call: TRBV7-9
d_call: .
cdr3_aa: CASGPGTDQETQYF
cdr3_nt: TGTGCCAGCGGGCCCGGGACCGATCAAGAGACCCAGTACTTC

j_call: TRBJ2-7
clone_size: many
cdr3_length: 12
v_call: TRBV12-3/TRBV12-4
d_call: .
cdr3_aa: CASSLAQQVQYF
cdr3_nt: TGTGCCAGCAGTTTAGCGCAACAAGTGCAGTACTTC

j_call: TRBJ2-7
clone_size: .
cdr3_length: 15
v_call: TRBV18
d_call: TRBD2
cdr3_aa: CASSPTSGRALEQYF
cdr3_nt: TGTGCCAGCTCACCCACTAGCGGGAGGGCCCTCGAGCAGTACTTC

j_call: TRBJ1-2
clone_size: many
cdr3_length: 16
v_call: TRBV10-3
d_call: .
cdr3_aa: CAISEVRGGAFYGYTF
cdr3_nt: TGTGCCATCAGTGAAGTTCGAGGGGGTGCCTTCTATGGCTACACCTTC

j_call: TRBJ1-1
clone_size: .
cdr3_length: 12
v_call: TRBV7-8
d_call: .
cdr3_aa: CASSFGLAEAFF
cdr3_nt: TGTGCCAGCAGCTTTGGGTTGGCTGAAGCTTTCTTT

j_call: TRBJ2-4
clone_size: few
cdr3_length: 13
v_call: TRBV11-2
d_call: .
cdr3_aa: CASRKLGGDIQYF
cdr3_nt: TGTGCCAGCAGAAAGTTGGGGGGCGACATTCAGTACTTC

j_call: TRBJ1-1
clone_size: .
cdr3_length: 14
v_call: TRBV27
d_call: .
cdr3_aa: CASRETRASPEAFF
cdr3_nt: TGTGCCAGCAGGGAGACCAGGGCCTCCCCTGAAGCTTTCTTT

j_call: TRBJ2-1
clone_size: many
cdr3_length: 12
v_call: TRBV30
d_call: .
cdr3_aa: CAWDGESNEQFF
cdr3_nt: TGTGCCTGGGACGGGGAGAGCAATGAGCAGTTCTTC

j_call: TRBJ1-1
clone_size: .
cdr3_length: 11
v_call: TRBV2
d_call: .
cdr3_aa: CASRSVREAFF
cdr3_nt: TGTGCCAGCAGATCGGTCCGGGAAGCTTTCTTT

j_call: TRBJ2-2
clone_size: few
cdr3_length: 13
v_call: TRBV7-3
d_call: .
cdr3_aa: CASSSPNTGELFF
cdr3_nt: TGTGCCAGCAGCTCTCCGAACACCGGGGAGCTGTTTTTT

j_call: TRBJ1-2
clone_size: .
cdr3_length: 13
v_call: TRBV7-9
d_call: .
cdr3_aa: CASSLEGLGGYTF
cdr3_nt: TGTGCCAGCAGCTTAGAAGGGTTGGGAGGCTACACCTTC

j_call: TRBJ2-1
clone_size: .
cdr3_length: 16
v_call: TRBV20-1
d_call: TRBD2
cdr3_aa: CSATLAGAESGKNLFF
cdr3_nt: TGCAGTGCCACACTAGCGGGAGCGGAGTCGGGAAAGAATTTGTTCTTC

j_call: TRBJ1-2
clone_size: few
cdr3_length: 13
v_call: TRBV20-1
d_call: .
cdr3_aa: CSARDGTVYGYTF
cdr3_nt: TGCAGTGCTAGAGATGGCACAGTCTATGGCTACACCTTC

j_call: TRBJ1-2
clone_size: .
cdr3_length: 15
v_call: TRBV27
d_call: .
cdr3_aa: CASSLSPGQNYGYTF
cdr3_nt: TGTGCCAGCAGTTTAAGCCCGGGGCAAAACTATGGCTACACCTTC

j_call: TRBJ2-7
clone_size: .
cdr3_length: 15
v_call: TRBV18
d_call: .
cdr3_aa: CASSPRQSRGYEQYF
cdr3_nt: TGTGCCAGCTCACCGCGACAGTCGCGAGGATACGAGCAGTACTTC

j_call: TRBJ2-1
clone_size: few
cdr3_length: 20
v_call: TRBV4-1
d_call: TRBD2
cdr3_aa: CASSQEGLAGGPFSYNEQFF
cdr3_nt: TGCGCCAGCAGCCAAGAGGGACTAGCGGGAGGACCCTTTTCGTACAATGAGCAGTTCTTC

j_call: TRBJ2-2
clone_size: .
cdr3_length: 13
v_call: TRBV6-1
d_call: .
cdr3_aa: CASRYRATGELFF
cdr3_nt: TGTGCCAGCAGATACAGGGCAACCGGGGAGCTGTTTTTT

j_call: TRBJ2-5
clone_size: .
cdr3_length: 17
v_call: TRBV15
d_call: .
cdr3_aa: CATGSSGTSLYQETQYF
cdr3_nt: TGTGCCACCGGCTCGTCAGGGACTTCACTGTACCAAGAGACCCAGTACTTC

j_call: TRBJ2-2
clone_size: .
cdr3_length: 16
v_call: TRBV12-3/TRBV12-4
d_call: TRBD1
cdr3_aa: CASSYSLTGDTGELFF
cdr3_nt: TGTGCCAGCAGTTACTCGTTGACAGGGGACACCGGGGAGCTGTTTTTT

j_call: TRBJ2-1
clone_size: many
cdr3_length: 19
v_call: TRBV6-2/TRBV6-3
d_call: .
cdr3_aa: CASSLLDGFGSRGSDEQFF
cdr3_nt: TGTGCCAGCAGTTTACTCGATGGGTTCGGGAGTCGAGGAAGCGATGAGCAGTTCTTC

j_call: TRBJ1-1
clone_size: few
cdr3_length: 14
v_call: TRBV24-1
d_call: .
cdr3_aa: CATSDGDNPREAFF
cdr3_nt: TGTGCCACCAGTGATGGGGACAACCCACGGGAGGCTTTCTTT

j_call: TRBJ2-7
clone_size: few
cdr3_length: 19
v_call: TRBV5-1
d_call: TRBD2
cdr3_aa: CASSLLGLAGAPFSYEQYF
cdr3_nt: TGCGCCAGCAGCTTGTTGGGACTAGCGGGCGCCCCTTTCTCCTACGAGCAGTACTTC